The 20 T cell receptor beta chains given below trace back to one sample, sequenced in a study of OX40 agonist ivuxolimab in advanced cancers. Assay: immunoSEQ multiplex PCR; the TCRdb copy retains only in-frame clones and omits some. This sample carries tens of thousands of clones, 75% to 90% of them seen once, and the ten largest clones take approximately 23%. Material: CD4+ or CD8+ T cells sorted from blood, obtained in a trial of the OX40 agonist ivuxolimab. Receptors were obtained from an adult with an advanced solid tumor such as melanoma, head and neck, liver or kidney cancer.

The chain joins TRBV30 to TRBJ2-6; D ambiguous. The CDR3 contains 12 residues. The germline CDR1 and CDR2 sequences are GTSNPN and SVGIG (reference sequence). The V and J ends lost 5 bases and 0 bases respectively, with 2 bases between them. CDR3: CAWASGANVLTF. CDR3 nucleotides: TGTGCCTGGGCCTCTGGGGCCAACGTCCTGACTTTC.

The chain carries TRBV29-1 and TRBJ1-2; D is undetermined. Germline V lookup: CDR1 SQVTM, CDR2 ANQGSEA. The ends were cut back, 0 bases at V and 2 bases at J, with 10 bases in the middle. This CDR3 comprises 14 residues. The CDR3 DNA reads as TGCAGCGTTGAAGATCGGGTAGTCAACTATGGCTACACCTTC. Its protein is CSVEDRVVNYGYTF.

The genes are TRBV29-1 and TRBJ2-1; possibly TRBD2 for D (6 bases). Between the trimmed V and J ends, which lost 1 base and 8 bases, there was a span of 9 bases. CDR1 and CDR2 (germline): SQVTM, ANQGSEA. There are 12 residues in the CDR3. The CDR3 reads CSVEGGEDEQFF. The CDR3, as DNA: TGCAGCGTTGAAGGGGGGGAAGATGAGCAGTTCTTC.

This chain links TRBV13 with TRBJ1-3; no firm D call. Between the trimmed V and J ends, which lost 4 bases and 1 base, there was a span of 11 bases. CDR3 size: 15 residues. Per the germline V gene, CDR1 is PRHDT and CDR2 is FYEKMQ (reference sequence). DNA for the CDR3: TGTGCCAGCAGCTCCCAAGGGAAGTCTGGAAACACCATATATTTT. It is translated as CASSSQGKSGNTIYF.

The rearrangement uses TRBV7-2 and TRBJ2-5; 11 bases are shared with TRBD2. The length of the CDR3 is 16 residues. V lost 5 bases and J lost 4; bases outside the gene matches: 9. Germline CDR1 SGHTA, CDR2 FQGNSA. The CDR3 sequence: CASSDPTSGIIETQYF. The CDR3 nucleotides read TGTGCCAGCAGCGACCCGACTAGCGGGATAATAGAGACCCAGTACTTC.

This clone was detected only once. The chain recombines TRBV6-8 with TRBJ2-5; possible D gene TRBD1, 6 bases. The DNA end is a closer match to TRBJ2-7, so the J assignment may be wrong. The CDR3 contains 14 residues. Per the germline V gene, CDR1 is MNHGY and CDR2 is SAAAGT. Here the CDR3 reads CASSYSGQPYEQYF. CDR3 nucleotide sequence: TGTGCCAGCAGTTACTCCGGACAGCCCTACGAGCAGTACTTC.

This sequence joins TRBV28 and TRBJ2-7; 10 bases are a match to TRBD2. With V trimmed by 6 bases and J by 0 bases, 8 bases remained unmatched. Germline V gene data show CDR1 as MDHEN and CDR2 as SYDVKM. This CDR3 region has 16 residues. The CDR3 spells CASSSSRTSGSYEQYF. The CDR3 nucleotides are TGTGCCAGCAGCTCCTCTAGGACTAGCGGCTCCTACGAGCAGTACTTC.

V gene TRBV7-9 combines with J gene TRBJ2-7; 13 bases line up with TRBD2. The J segment lost 10 bases and the V segment lost 4 bases, leaving 7 bases of the junction unmatched. Per germline, CDR1 SEHNR and CDR2 FQNEAQ (reference sequence). The CDR3 runs 14 residues. The CDR3 coding sequence is TGTGCCAGCAGCTCGTCACTAGCGGGAGGGAAACAGTACTTC. Translated, it gives CASSSSLAGGKQYF.

The rearrangement joins TRBV7-9 to TRBJ2-3; D unclear. Trimming pared 4 bases from V and 4 bases from J, leaving 9 bases between. The CDR3 contains 13 residues. Germline assignment: CDR1 SEHNR and CDR2 FQNEAQ (reference sequence). The CDR3 reads CASSSFFADTQYF. The CDR3 DNA reads TGTGCCAGCAGCTCCTTCTTTGCAGATACGCAGTATTTT.

This chain links TRBV5-5 with TRBJ2-1; 7 bases fit TRBD2. Germline V gene sequence: CDR1 SGHKS, CDR2 YYEKEE (reference sequence). J was trimmed by 0 bases and V by 8 bases; bases with no gene match: 11. This CDR3 is built from 16 residues. This CDR3 is CASFSSRESSYNEQFF. The CDR3 DNA follows: TGTGCCAGTTTTTCGTCGCGGGAGAGCTCCTACAATGAGCAGTTCTTC.

The rearrangement links TRBV9 to TRBJ2-3; TRBD2 aligns across 7 bases. Germline V gene lookup returns CDR1 SGDLS and CDR2 YYNGEE. V dropped 4 bases and J dropped 4; count of bases not matched to a gene: 9. This CDR3 contains 15 residues. Here the CDR3 reads CASSRTGGWADTQYF. Here the CDR3 DNA reads TGTGCCAGCAGCAGGACGGGAGGTTGGGCAGATACGCAGTATTTT.

This chain joins TRBV14 and TRBJ2-3; maybe TRBD2 (5 bases). Germline V lookup: CDR1 SGHDN, CDR2 FVKESK. V gave up 0 bases and J gave up 1 base, with 17 bases separating them. This CDR3 spans 18 amino acids. CDR3 in amino acids: CASSQDWRAKKGTDTQYF. CDR3 nucleotides: TGTGCCAGCAGCCAAGATTGGCGGGCAAAGAAGGGCACAGATACGCAGTATTTT. Full variable domain (outside the CDR3, taken from reference TRBV14 and TRBJ2-3): EAGVTQFPSHSVIEKGQTVTLRCDPISGHDNLYWYRRVMGKEIKFLLHFVKESKQDESGMPNNRFLAERTGGTYSTLKVQPAELEDSGVYFCASSQDWRAKKGTDTQYFGPGTRLTVL.

The chain couples TRBV12-2 to TRBJ1-1; no check of the table's D call, TRBD1, against the DNA was made. TRBV12-2 is deemed a pseudogene. This CDR3 contains 18 residues. The CDR3 sequence is CASRSSGDREQLNTEAFF. CDR3 bases: TGTGCAAGTCGCTCGAGCGGGGACAGGGAGCAACTGAACACTGAAGCTTTCTTT.

CDR3 residues: CASSEDYYYEQYF. In DNA form, the CDR3 reads TGTGCCAGCAGTGAGGACTACTACTACGAGCAGTACTTC. The V gene is TRBV25-1, the J gene TRBJ2-7, with D perhaps matching TRBD2 (6 bases). Trimming removed 3 bases at V and 3 bases at J, with 9 bases between. The CDR3 spans 13 residues. Germline V gives CDR1 MGHDK, CDR2 SYGVNS.

The CDR3 sequence is CASSLEFNRGQPQHF. In DNA form, the CDR3 reads TGTGCCAGCAGCTTAGAATTTAACAGGGGGCAGCCCCAGCATTTT. The chain joins TRBV7-8 to TRBJ1-5; the match to TRBD1 covers 8 bases. The V segment lost 1 base and the J segment 7 bases; nucleotides outside the gene matches: 6. The CDR3 loop spans 15 amino acids. The germline V gene has CDR1 SGHVS and CDR2 FQNEAQ.

This CDR3 reads CASSFMGDEQFF. The CDR3 nucleotides read TGTGCCAGCAGCTTCATGGGGGATGAGCAGTTCTTC. This sequence joins TRBV7-6 and TRBJ2-1; D tentatively fits TRBD1 or TRBD2 (5 bases each). V lost 3 bases to trimming and J lost 8 bases, with 8 bases between them. CDR1 and CDR2 from the germline V gene are SGHVS and FNYEAQ. The CDR3 has 12 residues.

The chain uses TRBV6-5 and TRBJ2-2, with TRBD1 as a possible D gene (5 bases). The CDR3 contains 14 residues. V was trimmed by 0 bases and J by 5 bases, leaving 7 bases between them. Germline V gene sequence: CDR1 MNHEY, CDR2 SVGAGI. The DNA for the CDR3 is TGTGCCAGCAGTTACTCAGGGGCGACCGGGGAGCTGTTTTTT. Protein product: CASSYSGATGELFF.

The J gene is TRBJ2-1, the V gene TRBV6-5; the D gene is possibly TRBD1 (5 bases). CDR3 length: 15 residues. The V gene's germline CDR1 is MNHEY and CDR2 SVGAGI. V lost 5 bases and J lost 8, with 19 bases in between. The CDR3 nucleotides read TGTGCCAGCAGTCACCGGGCCCCACCCAGGGATGAGCAGTTCTTC. Translating it yields CASSHRAPPRDEQFF.

V gene TRBV5-6 combines with J gene TRBJ1-5; D ambiguous. This CDR3 is 13 amino acids long. The germline gives CDR1 SGHDT, CDR2 YYEEEE. V was shortened by 0 bases and J by 4 bases, with 5 bases between the two germline ends. CDR3 residues: CASSLGPNQPQHF. The CDR3 DNA reads as TGTGCCAGCAGCTTGGGCCCAAATCAGCCCCAGCATTTT.

The J gene is TRBJ2-1, the V gene TRBV7-9; D possibly corresponds to TRBD1 (6 bases). The CDR3 has 15 residues. Germline-derived CDR1 and CDR2 are SEHNR and FQNEAQ (reference sequence). Trimming removed 6 bases from V and 8 bases from J, with 20 bases in between. In DNA, the CDR3 is TGTGCCAGCAGTCCTACGCCAGGGGCGGGCGATGAGCAGTTCTTC. Protein product: CASSPTPGAGDEQFF. Together with reference TRBV7-9 and TRBJ2-1, the CDR3 gives the full variable domain: DTGVSQNPRHKITKRGQNVTFRCDPISEHNRLYWYRQTLGQGPEFLTYFQNEAQLEKSRLLSDRFSAERPKGSFSTLEIQRTEQGDSAMYLCASSPTPGAGDEQFFGPGTRLTVL.